Each of the 12 T cell receptor beta chains below was sequenced from the same sample in a study of Ad26.COV2.S vaccination and SARS-CoV-2 variants. Specified treatment: 15 to 20 received Ad26.COV2.S at low or high dose, single or two shots; several received placebo; per-sample allocation not given. The samples date from day 63 after the first vaccine or placebo injection. Here immunoSEQ multiplex PCR was the method, and the copy in TCRdb shows in-frame clones only, minus some. Among 300,000 to 400,000 clones listed, about 86% were seen once. The sample here was peripheral blood, taken in a trial of Ad26.COV2.S vaccine versus placebo. Receptor source: a person between 18 and 59 years old who received the Ad26.COV2.S COVID-19 vaccine or a placebo.

This chain connects TRBV7-2 to TRBJ2-5; TRBD2 aligns across 13 bases. The V and J ends lost 5 bases and 4 bases, in that order; junction bases with no gene match: 7. Per the germline V gene, CDR1 is SGHTA and CDR2 is FQGNSA. The CDR3 has 16 amino acids. The CDR3 sequence: CASSARLAGGVETQYF. The CDR3 nucleotides read TGTGCCAGCAGCGCAAGACTAGCGGGGGGCGTAGAGACCCAGTACTTC.

The chain combines TRBV3-1 (or the pseudogene TRBV3-2) with TRBJ2-1; D remains unclear. Germline V CDR1 and CDR2: LGHDT, YNNKEL (reference sequence). The CDR3 loop spans 14 amino acids. V lost 2 bases and J lost 8, with 13 bases in between. The CDR3 reads CASSQLGAGYEQFF. Here the CDR3 DNA reads TGTGCCAGCAGCCAATTGGGTGCCGGCTATGAGCAGTTCTTC.

This sequence joins TRBV30 and TRBJ1-2, with D possibly matching TRBD1 (6 bases). The CDR3 loop spans 20 amino acids. With 0 bases removed from V and 1 base from J, the gap between germline ends came to 27 bases. CDR1 GTSNPN and CDR2 SVGIG come from the germline V gene (reference sequence). The CDR3 protein is CAWSVKWRRRTDHINYGYTF. The CDR3 DNA reads TGTGCCTGGAGTGTAAAGTGGAGGAGAAGGACAGACCATATTAACTATGGCTACACCTTC.

V is TRBV4-2 and J is TRBJ2-7; weak D call: TRBD1 (5 bases). This CDR3 spans 16 amino acids. Germline lookup yields CDR1 LGHNA and CDR2 YNFKEQ. Trimming removed 1 base from V and 3 bases from J, with 16 bases in between. The CDR3 here is CASSQGWVQGHYEQYF. CDR3 coding DNA: TGTGCCAGCAGCCAAGGGTGGGTTCAGGGTCACTACGAGCAGTACTTC.

This chain uses TRBV27 with TRBJ1-2; D is perhaps TRBD1 (6 bases). The V gene lost 6 bases and the J gene lost 2 bases, with 13 bases spanning the gap. Per the germline V gene, CDR1 is MNHEY and CDR2 is SMNVEV (reference sequence). This CDR3 comprises 14 residues. The CDR3: CASRLTGQNYGYTF. In DNA form, the CDR3 reads TGTGCCAGCAGGCTTACCGGACAGAACTATGGCTACACCTTC.

V usage is TRBV6-5 and J usage is TRBJ2-1; D ambiguous. The CDR3 is 12 residues long. Deletions cut 6 bases from V and 9 bases from J, with 12 bases between. Germline values: CDR1 MNHEY, CDR2 SVGAGI. CDR3 amino acids: CASRDDRGEQFF. The CDR3 DNA is TGTGCCAGCAGAGATGACCGCGGTGAGCAGTTCTTC.

This chain connects TRBV24-1 to TRBJ2-5; D tentatively reads TRBD1 or TRBD2 (5 bases each). The length of the CDR3 is 13 residues. The V end was cut by 5 bases, the J end by 4 bases, with 10 bases between. Germline values: CDR1 KGHDR, CDR2 SFDVKD. The CDR3 DNA is TGTGCCACCAGTGCACGGGGCATAGAGACCCAGTACTTC. It specifies CATSARGIETQYF.

The rearrangement uses TRBV5-5 and TRBJ1-1; maybe TRBD1 (6 bases). Germline values: CDR1 SGHKS, CDR2 YYEKEE (reference sequence). Between the trimmed V and J ends, which lost 9 bases and 1 base, there was a span of 13 bases. The CDR3 has 13 residues. The chain's CDR3 is CATSEQGNTEAFF. The DNA for the CDR3 is TGTGCCACTTCTGAACAGGGGAACACTGAAGCTTTCTTT.

The rearrangement joins TRBV5-8 to TRBJ1-4; 8 bases align to TRBD1. This CDR3 spans 15 amino acids. Trimming removed 4 bases from V and 2 bases from J; junction bases left unmatched: 4. The V gene's germline CDR1 is SGHTS and CDR2 YDEGEE. The CDR3 region has the DNA TGTGCCAGCAGCCCTCAGGGGGCGACTAATGAAAAACTGTTTTTT. Protein product: CASSPQGATNEKLFF.

The gene calls are TRBV9 and TRBJ2-2; D is perhaps TRBD1 (6 bases). The germline CDR1 and CDR2 sequences are SGDLS and YYNGEE. Between the trimmed V and J ends, which lost 0 bases and 4 bases, there was a span of 10 bases. The CDR3 totals 15 residues. DNA of the CDR3: TGTGCCAGCAGCGTAGAGGGGGTTGGCACCGGGGAGCTGTTTTTT. Translation: CASSVEGVGTGELFF.

The chain recombines TRBV3-1 (or the pseudogene TRBV3-2) with TRBJ2-5; 9 bases match TRBD2. The J segment lost 5 bases and the V segment lost 1 base, leaving 8 bases of the junction unmatched. CDR1 is LGHDT, CDR2 YNNKEL, per germline (reference sequence). This CDR3 is built from 16 residues. In DNA form, the CDR3 reads TGTGCCAGCAGCCAAGCAAGAGCGGGGGGCAGGGAGACCCAGTACTTC. The encoded protein is CASSQARAGGRETQYF.

CDR3 sequence reads: CASSPDRAGAFF. As DNA, the CDR3 is TGTGCCAGCAGCCCGGACAGGGCGGGAGCTTTCTTT. The chain is built from TRBV7-9 and TRBJ1-1, with TRBD1 matching over 8 bases. From germline, CDR1 is SEHNR and CDR2 FQNEAQ (reference sequence). The V segment lost 5 bases and the J segment 10 bases; nucleotides outside the gene matches: 6. This CDR3 comprises 12 residues.